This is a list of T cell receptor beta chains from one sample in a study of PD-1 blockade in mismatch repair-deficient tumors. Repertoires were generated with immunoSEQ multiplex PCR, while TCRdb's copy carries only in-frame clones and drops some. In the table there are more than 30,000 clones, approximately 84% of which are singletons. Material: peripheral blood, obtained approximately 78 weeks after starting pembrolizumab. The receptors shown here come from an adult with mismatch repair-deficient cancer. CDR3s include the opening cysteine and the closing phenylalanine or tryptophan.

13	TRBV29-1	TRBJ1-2	CSVVRTGNYGYTF
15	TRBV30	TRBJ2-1	CAWSQLAGDYNEQFF
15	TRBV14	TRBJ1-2	CASSQEWGNNYGYTF
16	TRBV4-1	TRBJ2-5	CASSQVWREGLETQYF
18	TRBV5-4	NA	CASSLEVGLAGGPSEQYF
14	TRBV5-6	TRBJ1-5	CASSLAGLNQPQHF
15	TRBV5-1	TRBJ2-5	CASSSSGRRQETQYF
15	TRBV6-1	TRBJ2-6	CASSEQGSGANVLTF
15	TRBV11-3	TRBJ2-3	CASSLGTGGTDTQYF
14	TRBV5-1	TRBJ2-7	CASSKTPGTVGQYF
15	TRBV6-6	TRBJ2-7	CASSPGQVSSYEQYF
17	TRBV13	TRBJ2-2	CASSPPESGVNTGELFF
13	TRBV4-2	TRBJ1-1	CASSQSRGTEAFF
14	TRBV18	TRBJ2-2	CASSLDRITGELFF
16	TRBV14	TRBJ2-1	CASSQGYGSLVDEQFF
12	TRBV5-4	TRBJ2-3	CASSLSTDTQYF
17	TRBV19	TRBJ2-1	CASSPLAGMTNYNEQFF
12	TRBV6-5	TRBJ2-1	CASSFGGNEQFF
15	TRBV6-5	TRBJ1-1	CASSNRDARNTEAFF
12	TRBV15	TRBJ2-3	CATSRAADTQYF
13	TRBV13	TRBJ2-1	CASSRSGGYEQFF
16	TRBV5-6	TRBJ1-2	CASSLTHAGDRYGYTF
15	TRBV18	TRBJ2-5	CASSPLSTSQETQYF
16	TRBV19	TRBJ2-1	CASAGGTGLVHYEQFF